This T cell receptor beta chain was recovered during a study of blood T cell repertoires in COVID-19. Study-level information: The samples span acute and convalescent COVID-19 from the United States, Italy and Spain. The analysed material was cDNA or gDNA that came from T cells, B-cell-depleted T cells, or PBMCs.

In the authors' methods: Reference gene primer amplification in the assay estimated nucleated cell counts. Generated by immunoSEQ multiplex PCR, the TCRdb table keeps only in-frame clones and is missing some. Clone size and the V and J calls come from that table; the DNA yielded D and trimming. The table lists 200,000 to 250,000 clones, roughly 84% of them singletons. CDR1 MNHEY and CDR2 SMNVEV come from the germline V gene (reference sequence). V lost 5 bases, J lost 4 bases, and 14 bases lay in between. The CDR3 runs 14 residues. The source material was peripheral blood. The chain carries TRBV27 and TRBJ2-5; D possibly corresponds to TRBD2 (5 bases). The clonotype was recovered from a woman older than 75 with active or convalescent COVID-19. This chain's CDR3 is CASSPRVLGETQYF. The CDR3 nucleotides read TGTGCCAGCAGTCCGCGGGTCTTGGGAGAGACCCAGTACTTC.